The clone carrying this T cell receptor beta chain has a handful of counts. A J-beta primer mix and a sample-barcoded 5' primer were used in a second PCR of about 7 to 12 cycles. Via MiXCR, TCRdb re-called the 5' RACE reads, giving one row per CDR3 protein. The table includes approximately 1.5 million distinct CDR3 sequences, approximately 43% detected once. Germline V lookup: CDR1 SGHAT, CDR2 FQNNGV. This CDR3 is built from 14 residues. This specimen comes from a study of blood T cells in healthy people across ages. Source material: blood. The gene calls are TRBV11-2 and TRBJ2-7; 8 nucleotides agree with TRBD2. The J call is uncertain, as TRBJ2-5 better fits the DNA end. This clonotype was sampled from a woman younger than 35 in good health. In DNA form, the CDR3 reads TGTGCCAGCAGCCCCGGGGGGGCTGGGGAGACCCAGTACTTC. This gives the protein CASSPGGAGETQYF.